One and the same sample provided the 12 T cell receptor beta chains below, sequenced in a study of tumor and adjacent non-tumor tissue in lung cancer. RNA was extracted from bulk tissue without any cell sorting. Distant lung tissue was collected more than 3 cm away from the tumor edge. Three rounds of nested PCR, following a modified ARM-PCR protocol, produced the TCRbeta library. One entry per CDR3 protein, called by TCRdb with MiXCR from the multiplex PCR reads. The sample lists around 57,000 distinct CDR3 sequences, 61% occurring once. Sequencing input: distant non-tumor lung tissue. The receptors here all came from an older man with non-small cell lung cancer.

A remark on this clonotype: This may come from a read error, since a much larger clone is one base off. This chain connects TRBV10-3 to TRBJ2-5; D remains unclear. CDR1 and CDR2 from the germline V gene are ENHRY and SYGVKD. This CDR3 is built from 13 residues. Trimming took 7 bases from V and 0 from J, leaving 9 bases between them. CDR3 DNA sequence: TGTGCCATCAATGGGGTTTACCAAGAGACCCAGTACTTC. Protein sequence: CAINGVYQETQYF.

Turning to this clonotype: Mismatch with germline at one junction end may stem from a read error. This chain connects TRBV5-1 to TRBJ1-1; no clear D. The CDR3 length is 12 residues. Germline V gives CDR1 SGHRS, CDR2 YFSETQ. CDR3 sequence: CASSISVGEALF. In nucleotides, the CDR3 is TGCGCCAGCAGCATATCAGTGGGTGAAGCTCTCTTT.

The chain joins TRBV30 to TRBJ2-7; TRBD2 is a possible D gene (7 bases). Trimming cost V 8 bases and J 6 bases, with 17 bases left between them. Germline CDR1 GTSNPN, CDR2 SVGIG (reference sequence). The CDR3 length is 12 residues. CDR3 sequence: CARTKGGGEQYF. CDR3 bases: TGTGCCAGGACCAAGGGGGGGGGCGAGCAGTACTTC.

As for this clonotype: Without the conserved terminal phenylalanine or tryptophan, this CDR3 likely stems from a read error. The chain links TRBV29-1 to TRBJ1-1; TRBD1 is a possible D gene (6 bases). Germline V gene sequence: CDR1 SQVTM, CDR2 ANQGSEA. This CDR3 contains 12 residues. V lost 7 bases and J lost 4, with 13 bases in between. The CDR3 region has the DNA TGCAGCGCAGCACAGGGAGGCACTGAAGCTTTCTCT. This gives the protein CSAAQGGTEAFS.

About this clonotype: With a much larger clone just one base away, this may be a read error. V is TRBV12-3 or TRBV12-4 and J is TRBJ2-4; D is unclear. Trimming pared 10 bases from V and 5 bases from J, leaving 6 bases between. The CDR3 totals 10 residues. For the CDR3, the DNA is TGTGCCACCAGCCAAAACATTCAGTACTTC. This gives the protein CATSQNIQYF.

A note on this clonotype: Being one base from a much bigger clone, this may be a read error. This chain uses TRBV29-1 with TRBJ1-1, with D uncertain. Deletions cut 4 bases from V and 6 bases from J, with 12 bases between. The CDR3 has 12 residues. Looked up from germline, CDR1 is SQVTM and CDR2 is ANQGSEA. Here the CDR3 DNA reads TGCAGCGTTGTACTGGACCTTGCTGAAGCTTTCTTT. It yields the protein CSVVLDLAEAFF. The complete variable domain, with remaining parts taken from reference TRBV29-1 and TRBJ1-1, reads SAVISQKPSRDICQRGTSLTIQCQVDSQVTMMFWYRQQPGQSLTLIATANQGSEATYESGFVIDKFPISRPNLTFSTLTVSNMSPEDSSIYLCSVVLDLAEAFFGQGTRLTVV.

There are many counts of this clonotype. The chain joins TRBV6-1 to TRBJ2-6; D unresolved. The CDR3 totals 16 residues. CDR1 and CDR2 (germline): MNHNS, SASEGT. V was pared by 6 bases and J by 0 bases, with 12 bases between. Written as DNA, the CDR3 is TGTGCCAGCAGGAGTGACCTCAGCTCTGGGGCCAACGTCCTGACTTTC. It codes for CASRSDLSSGANVLTF.

A word on this clonotype: One junction end does not reproduce the germline sequence, and a read error may be involved. The chain links TRBV5-4 to TRBJ1-1; a possible D gene is TRBD1 (6 bases). Germline CDR1 is SGHNT and CDR2 is YYREEE (reference sequence). The CDR3 consists of 16 residues. The CDR3, as DNA: TGTGCCAGCAACTTGGGGGCATGGGGCCCACACACTGAAGTTTTCTTT. It yields the protein CASNLGAWGPHTEVFF.

Ten or more counts support this clonotype. The V and J genes are TRBV4-1 and TRBJ1-4, with D unresolved. The CDR3 consists of 15 residues. V lost 0 bases to trimming and J lost 5 bases, with 10 bases between them. Germline loops: CDR1 MGHRA, CDR2 YSYEKL. CDR3 sequence reads: CASSQDEPPNEKLFF. Here the CDR3 DNA reads TGCGCCAGCAGCCAAGACGAGCCGCCAAATGAAAAACTGTTTTTT.

About this clonotype: Compared with germline, one end of the junction differs, possibly owing to a read error. The chain recombines TRBV29-1 with TRBJ2-3; 7 bases map to TRBD1. Germline loops: CDR1 SQVTM, CDR2 ANQGSEA. This CDR3 is 20 amino acids long. The CDR3 nucleotides read TGCAGCGTGAGACAGGGAGTGAGCACTAGAGGTTTGATCGGAACAGATAGGCAGTATTTT. It yields the protein CSVRQGVSTRGLIGTDRQYF.

V is TRBV4-1 and J is TRBJ2-7; D might be TRBD2 (5 bases). This CDR3 comprises 15 residues. Germline CDR1 MGHRA, CDR2 YSYEKL. V was cut by 1 base and J by 4 bases, with 14 bases left in between. CDR3 bases: TGCGCCAGCAGCCAAGCACGGAGGTTTCTTTACGAGCAGTACTTC. As protein: CASSQARRFLYEQYF.

About this clonotype itself: A single base separates this from a much larger clone, so it may be a read error. Since the CDR3 does not end with the conserved phenylalanine or tryptophan, this likely comes from a read error. V and J are TRBV29-1 and TRBJ1-3, with a weak D call TRBD1 (5 bases). The CDR3 extends over 14 amino acids. V lost 6 bases, J lost 2 bases, and 14 bases lay in between. Per germline, CDR1 SQVTM and CDR2 ANQGSEA. CDR3: CSVGTDRTGNTIYS. The DNA of the CDR3 is TGCAGCGTGGGGACCGACAGAACTGGAAACACCATATATTCT.